This T cell receptor beta chain was identified in a study of T-cell reconstitution after alpha-beta-depleted transplantation in children. This clonotype was found a few times. Its target is not known. Study outcomes and limitations: Once a year had passed after transplant, T-cell counts and diversity came mostly from newly produced T cells.

A TCRbeta library incorporating unique molecular identifiers was prepared. A single record per CDR3 protein comes from TCRdb applying MiXCR to the PCR reads. Of approximately 800,000 distinct CDR3 sequences in the sample, roughly 15% were seen once. The CDR3 covers 17 residues. In germline, CDR1 is ENHRY, CDR2 SYGVKD. Trimming removed 4 bases from V and 6 bases from J; junction bases left unmatched: 15. The sequences come from PBMCs, mostly from graft donor cells, collected 360 days after TCRalphabeta/CD19-depleted stem cell transplant. The clonotype originates from a male patient younger than 18 who had a stem cell transplant for acute lymphoblastic leukemia, so the T cells may come from the graft donor. The J gene is TRBJ2-3, the V gene TRBV10-3; TRBD1 agrees at 8 bases. CDR3 nucleotide sequence: TGTGCCATCAGTGCAGCAGGGGGCCCTAATTCTCCCGATACGCAGTATTTT. Translated, it gives CAISAAGGPNSPDTQYF.